Here is one T cell receptor beta chain with its context. The CDR3 length is 13 residues. Germline V gene sequence: CDR1 SGHRS, CDR2 YFSETQ. V gave up 1 base and J gave up 7 bases, with 10 bases separating them. The sample is drawn from a study of blood T cell repertoires in COVID-19. Across the whole study: Whether acute or convalescent, the COVID-19 samples came from the United States, Italy and Spain. Sample material is recorded as cDNA or gDNA derived from T cells, B-cell-depleted T cells, or PBMCs.

Per the original methods: Researchers report that nucleated cell counts were estimated from reference gene primer amplification. Measured with immunoSEQ multiplex PCR; TCRdb has only the in-frame clones, and not every one. The V and J calls and clone size were taken over from that table, and D and trimming were inferred from the DNA. There are some 57,000 clones in the sample; 86% occur only once, and 20% to 25% lies in the top ten. This receptor was identified in a woman aged 80 or older with acute or convalescent COVID-19. The V call is TRBV5-1, the J call TRBJ2-3; possibly TRBD1 for D (5 bases). The sequenced sample consisted of peripheral blood. CDR3 DNA: TGCGCCAGCAGCTTGCCAACAGGCAATACGCAGTATTTT. It codes for CASSLPTGNTQYF.